Included here is one T cell receptor (beta chain) sequence, with context. Antigen unknown. Reverse transcription of all isolated RNA meant that expressed TCRB transcripts were sequenced. An average of about 3.6 million reads was obtained for naive, central memory and regulatory T cell samples. Only in-frame clones appear in the TCRdb table, and some are missing; sequencing was by immunoSEQ multiplex PCR. The profile shows 250,000 to 350,000 clones, 14% to 15% of them singletons. The entry originates in a study of beta chain features in type 1 diabetes. Broader study findings: Reduced insertions and increased deletions marked VDJ junctions in type 1 diabetes patients. For cells with high TCR expression, cDNA sequencing could yield over-representation. All four CD4+ subsets from Type 1 diabetes patients carried moderately but significantly shorter TCRB CDR3s.

Via the markers CD45RO/CCR7/CD25/CD127/CD95/CD27, stem cell-like memory, regulatory, central memory and naive CD4+ cells were sorted. Trimming left V 2 bases short and J 1 base short, with 15 bases between. The CDR3 loop spans 17 amino acids. Germline V lookup: CDR1 LNHNV, CDR2 YYDKDF (reference sequence). This chain uses TRBV15 with TRBJ2-1; a possible D gene is TRBD2 (5 bases). This receptor was obtained from a man between 18 and 29 years old with type 1 diabetes. The sample was naive CD4+ T cells from blood. The CDR3 region is CATSRLRRTVSYNEQFF. Written as DNA, the CDR3 is TGTGCCACCAGCAGACTTCGAAGGACTGTATCCTACAATGAGCAGTTCTTC.